Each of the 18 T cell receptor beta chains below was sequenced from the same sample in a study of T cells in Graves' hyperthyroidism and ophthalmopathy. Researchers took RNA transcripts and amplified the TCR beta CDR3 regions from them. A first-round RT-PCR of the TCR CDR3 used the HTBI primer set. One entry per CDR3 protein results from TCRdb running MiXCR on the multiplex PCR reads. The table shows 550,000 to 600,000 distinct CDR3 sequences, with 13% to 15% occurring only once. The specimen sequenced was blood. These receptors were collected from a woman in her late teens or twenties with Graves' ophthalmopathy.

The sample holds many counts of this clonotype. The CDR3, as DNA: TGTGCCAGCAGTTTGGGGGGGGGAGACAGAGCCCCTCGGTACTTC. This codes for CASSLGGGDRAPRYF. V is TRBV28 and J is TRBJ2-5, with 7 bases lining up with TRBD2. V was pared by 3 bases and J by 13 bases, with 17 bases of the junction left unmatched. In germline, CDR1 is MDHEN, CDR2 SYDVKM. CDR3 length: 15 amino acids.

In its sample, this clonotype was seen many times. The chain carries TRBV19 and TRBJ2-3; 9 bases are a match to TRBD2. Germline V lookup: CDR1 LNHDA, CDR2 SQIVND (reference sequence). The CDR3 is made up of 15 amino acids. Trimming at V came to 3 bases and at J to 1 base, leaving 2 bases not matched to a gene. The CDR3 DNA sequence: TGTGCCAGTAGTATTCGACTAGCGGGCACAGATACGCAGTATTTT. Translation: CASSIRLAGTDTQYF.

This clonotype was counted many times. The chain is built from TRBV7-9 and TRBJ1-2; D may be TRBD1 (6 bases). The germline V gene encodes CDR1 SEHNR and CDR2 FQNEAQ (reference sequence). The CDR3 has 17 residues. V was trimmed by 4 bases and J by 0 bases, leaving 18 bases between them. For the CDR3, the DNA is TGTGCCAGCAGCTCACCACCCGCAGGGGCCCCTAACTATGGCTACACCTTC. Translation gives CASSSPPAGAPNYGYTF.

This clonotype was observed many times. The rearrangement joins TRBV6-5 to TRBJ2-1; D remains unclear. V was cut by 2 bases and J by 5 bases, with 22 bases left in between. Germline-derived CDR1 and CDR2 are MNHEY and SVGAGI. This CDR3 is 18 amino acids long. The CDR3: CASSYQPGLRWPDNEQFF. CDR3 DNA sequence: TGTGCCAGCAGTTACCAGCCCGGGCTCAGGTGGCCCGACAATGAGCAGTTCTTC.

This clonotype occurred many times. The V and J genes are TRBV5-1 and TRBJ2-5, with unresolved D. Per the germline V gene, CDR1 is SGHRS and CDR2 is YFSETQ. This CDR3 is 15 amino acids long. Trimming cost V 4 bases and J 4 bases, with 17 bases left between them. CDR3 in amino acids: CASSVELLGRETQYF. CDR3 coding DNA: TGCGCCAGCAGCGTAGAGCTTTTGGGTAGAGAGACCCAGTACTTC.

This clonotype was counted ten times or more. The V gene is TRBV7-2, the J gene TRBJ2-3, with 10 nucleotides matching TRBD2. Germline values: CDR1 SGHTA, CDR2 FQGNSA. J gave up 0 bases and V 3 bases, and 3 bases lay outside the gene matches. The CDR3 contains 16 residues. The CDR3, as DNA: TGTGCCAGCAGCTTTCTACTAGCGGGGAGCACAGATACGCAGTATTTT. Translation: CASSFLLAGSTDTQYF.

Ten or more counts support this clonotype. The rearrangement uses TRBV18 and TRBJ2-1; D perhaps matches TRBD1 (6 bases). Germline values: CDR1 KGHSH, CDR2 LQKENI. Between the trimmed V and J ends, which lost 2 bases and 9 bases, there was a span of 11 bases. The CDR3 sequence is 13 residues long. The CDR3 bases are TGTGCCAGCTCACCAGTGAGACAGGCTGAGCAGTTCTTC. It encodes CASSPVRQAEQFF.

This clonotype was seen repeatedly, ten times or more. CDR3 sequence: CASSFASGRIEQYF. CDR3 DNA sequence: TGTGCCAGCAGTTTTGCAAGCGGGAGGATCGAGCAGTACTTC. The V gene is TRBV28, the J gene TRBJ2-7; 9 bases match TRBD2. CDR1 MDHEN and CDR2 SYDVKM come from the germline V gene. J gave up 6 bases and V 3 bases, and 6 bases lay outside the gene matches. The CDR3 consists of 14 residues.

This clonotype occurred many times. This sequence joins TRBV19 and TRBJ1-1; D perhaps matches TRBD1 (6 bases). Germline CDR1 LNHDA, CDR2 SQIVND (reference sequence). V gave up 7 bases and J gave up 0 bases, with 15 bases separating them. This CDR3 contains 15 residues. The CDR3 DNA reads TGTGCCAGTATCCCCCGTAGGGGGTTGAACACTGAAGCTTTCTTT. This sequence encodes CASIPRRGLNTEAFF.

The chain couples TRBV6-4 to TRBJ2-1, with TRBD2 matching 12 bases. J was trimmed by 3 bases and V by 10 bases; bases with no gene match: 19. The CDR3 sequence is 19 residues long. CDR1 and CDR2 (germline): MRHNA, SNTAGT. CDR3 in amino acids: CATSPGLAGRSRGYNEQFF. CDR3 DNA: TGTGCCACCTCGCCCGGACTAGCGGGAAGGAGCAGGGGCTACAATGAGCAGTTCTTC.

This clonotype appeared many times. The rearrangement uses TRBV7-2 and TRBJ2-2, with 10 bases aligning to TRBD2. Germline V gene sequence: CDR1 SGHTA, CDR2 FQGNSA. Trimming removed 0 bases from V and 1 base from J; junction bases left unmatched: 8. This CDR3 is 19 amino acids long. Here the CDR3 reads CASSLARWLAGENTGELFF. DNA for the CDR3: TGTGCCAGCAGCTTAGCCAGGTGGCTAGCGGGAGAGAACACCGGGGAGCTGTTTTTT.

There are a few counts of this clonotype. This chain uses TRBV7-9 with TRBJ1-1; a possible D gene is TRBD1 (6 bases). Trimming left V 1 base short and J 4 bases short, with 13 bases between. The CDR3 has 15 residues. The germline gives CDR1 SEHNR, CDR2 FQNEAQ (reference sequence). The CDR3 sequence is CASSLVPGERTEAFF. The CDR3 DNA sequence: TGTGCCAGCAGCTTAGTCCCAGGGGAGCGCACTGAAGCTTTCTTT.

This clonotype was counted at least ten times. The chain links TRBV29-1 to TRBJ2-1; D could derive from TRBD1 or TRBD2 (8 bases each). The CDR3 runs to 19 residues. The V and J ends lost 4 bases and 0 bases respectively, with 25 bases between them. CDR1 is SQVTM, CDR2 ANQGSEA, per germline. CDR3 sequence reads: CSVAGGETPTGASYNEQFF. CDR3 sequence (DNA): TGCAGCGTTGCGGGGGGGGAAACACCGACAGGGGCCTCCTACAATGAGCAGTTCTTC.

This clonotype was observed a handful of times. The V call is TRBV28, the J call TRBJ2-1, with 10 bases matching TRBD2. The V gene's germline CDR1 is MDHEN and CDR2 SYDVKM. The CDR3 extends over 16 amino acids. The V gene end was trimmed by 2 bases and the J gene end by 10 bases; junction bases not matched to a gene: 11. CDR3 sequence: CASSLRGASGRGEQFF. In nucleotides, the CDR3 is TGTGCCAGCAGTTTACGGGGGGCTAGCGGGAGAGGGGAGCAGTTCTTC.

This clonotype was observed a handful of times. The V gene is TRBV6-1, the J gene TRBJ2-7; D unresolved. Trimming took off 8 bases at V and 1 base at J, with 12 bases between the two ends. CDR1 is MNHNS, CDR2 SASEGT, per germline. This CDR3 has 13 amino acids. The CDR3 region has the DNA TGTGCCAGCGGTACATCTTCGTCCTACGAGCAGTACTTC. It is translated as CASGTSSSYEQYF.

This clonotype was seen repeatedly, ten times or more. The gene calls are TRBV20-1 and TRBJ2-1; 9 nucleotides match TRBD2. V lost 5 bases and J lost 6; bases outside the gene matches: 11. Germline V gene sequence: CDR1 DFQATT, CDR2 SNEGSKA (reference sequence). The CDR3 has 15 residues. The CDR3 sequence: CSASQSGRLRNEQFF. For the CDR3, the DNA is TGCAGTGCTTCTCAGAGCGGGAGGTTGCGCAATGAGCAGTTCTTC.

At least ten counts were recorded for this clonotype. The rearrangement uses TRBV20-1 and TRBJ2-1, with 8 bases identical to TRBD1. The ends lost 3 bases at V and 6 bases at J; junction bases unmatched: 4. The CDR3 contains 13 residues. Per the germline V gene, CDR1 is DFQATT and CDR2 is SNEGSKA (reference sequence). CDR3 nucleotides: TGCAGTGCTAGGGGGACAGGTCTCAATGAGCAGTTCTTC. Encoded protein: CSARGTGLNEQFF.

This clonotype was recorded many times. The V gene is TRBV11-2, the J gene TRBJ2-7; TRBD1 matches 8 bases. This CDR3 has 13 residues. Germline trimming cut 5 bases from V and 3 bases from J; bases unmatched to any gene: 3. Germline values: CDR1 SGHAT, CDR2 FQNNGV. In DNA, the CDR3 is TGTGCCAGCAGCCGGACAGGGTACTACGAGCAGTACTTC. Residues: CASSRTGYYEQYF.